What follows are 14 T cell receptor beta chains derived from one specimen sequenced in a study of blood T cell repertoires in COVID-19. Some clones are missing from TCRdb's copy, which holds only in-frame ones; the method was immunoSEQ multiplex PCR. The data contain about 150,000 clones, roughly 86% of them singletons. The sequencing input was peripheral blood. Every receptor here comes from a human donor in a cohort sampled during active COVID-19.

This chain connects TRBV7-9 to TRBJ2-7; 8 positions match TRBD2. Germline V CDR1 and CDR2: SEHNR, FQNEAQ (reference sequence). The CDR3 spans 13 residues. After removal of 5 bases from V and 6 bases from J, the junction contained 6 bases not matched to a gene. Here the CDR3 reads CASSEYGRGEQYF. CDR3 bases: TGTGCCAGCAGCGAATACGGGAGGGGCGAGCAGTACTTC.

The rearrangement uses TRBV19 and TRBJ2-1; D is unresolved. Germline CDR1 and CDR2: LNHDA and SQIVND (reference sequence). The CDR3 contains 15 residues. Trimming stripped 7 bases from V and 0 bases from J, with 13 bases between. The CDR3 sequence is CASNPRRSSYNEQFF. CDR3 coding DNA: TGTGCCAGTAACCCTCGGCGGAGCTCCTACAATGAGCAGTTCTTC.

The chain couples TRBV28 to TRBJ2-5, with TRBD2 matching 9 bases. Trimming cost V 4 bases and J 5 bases; bases outside gene matches: 8. The CDR3 has 15 amino acids. Per the germline V gene, CDR1 is MDHEN and CDR2 is SYDVKM. The CDR3 sequence is CASSSHSGGVETQYF. CDR3 DNA: TGTGCCAGCAGTTCCCATAGCGGGGGCGTGGAGACCCAGTACTTC. Using reference TRBV28 and TRBJ2-5 for the parts outside the CDR3, the full variable domain is DVKVTQSSRYLVKRTGEKVFLECVQDMDHENMFWYRQDPGLGLRLIYFSYDVKMKEKGDIPEGYSVSREKKERFSLILESASTNQTSMYLCASSSHSGGVETQYFGPGTRLLVL.

V gene TRBV15 combines with J gene TRBJ2-1; D is uncertain. There are 15 residues in the CDR3. Germline CDR1 and CDR2: LNHNV and YYDKDF (reference sequence). Between the trimmed V and J ends, which lost 0 bases and 5 bases, there was a span of 11 bases. CDR3 nucleotide sequence: TGTGCCACCAGCAGAGACACATTGGGCAACAATGAGCAGTTCTTC. Its translation: CATSRDTLGNNEQFF.

V is TRBV19 and J is TRBJ2-1; 15 bases map to TRBD2. V shed 9 bases and J 1 base; nucleotides not matched to a gene: 10. The germline V gene has CDR1 LNHDA and CDR2 SQIVND (reference sequence). The CDR3 consists of 18 residues. The CDR3 coding sequence is TGTGCCAGATGTGCCCGGGGACTAGCGGGAGGTTCCTACAATGAGCAGTTCTTC. Protein product: CARCARGLAGGSYNEQFF.

The chain has TRBV4-3 and TRBJ2-7; maybe TRBD1 (5 bases). This CDR3 is 11 amino acids long. V shed 8 bases and J shed 3 bases, with 8 bases lying between them. Germline values: CDR1 LGHNA, CDR2 YSLEER. As DNA, the CDR3 is TGCGCCAGCGTCAGGGACTACGAGCAGTACTTC. It translates to CASVRDYEQYF.

The chain carries TRBV12-3 or TRBV12-4 and TRBJ2-5; D is ambiguous. V lost 6 bases to trimming and J lost 5 bases, with 10 bases between them. CDR3 size: 12 residues. CDR3 amino acids: CASSKSVETQYF. The CDR3 nucleotides read TGTGCCAGCAGCAAGTCGGTCGAGACCCAGTACTTC.

The V call is TRBV19, the J call TRBJ1-5; 9 positions match TRBD1. Germline-derived CDR1 and CDR2 are LNHDA and SQIVND (reference sequence). This CDR3 has 17 residues. The V and J ends lost 2 bases and 1 base, in that order; junction bases with no gene match: 6. The chain's CDR3 is CASSITGQGFSNQPQHF. The CDR3 DNA follows: TGTGCCAGTAGTATAACAGGACAGGGGTTCAGCAATCAGCCCCAGCATTTT. The full variable domain, its missing parts supplied by reference TRBV19 and TRBJ1-5, is DGGITQSPKYLFRKEGQNVTLSCEQNLNHDAMYWYRQDPGQGLRLIYYSQIVNDFQKGDIAEGYSVSREKKESFPLTVTSAQKNPTAFYLCASSITGQGFSNQPQHFGDGTRLSIL.

In this sample, this clone turned up a few times. Here the CDR3 reads CASSLEWDRGYGYTF. The DNA for the CDR3 is TGTGCCAGCAGCCTCGAGTGGGACAGGGGGTATGGCTACACCTTC. The genes are TRBV5-5 and TRBJ1-2; 11 positions agree with TRBD1. Germline assignment: CDR1 SGHKS and CDR2 YYEKEE (reference sequence). There are 15 residues in the CDR3. Losses at the gene ends were 4 bases for V and 5 bases for J; bases not matched to a gene: 7.

This chain links TRBV7-6 with TRBJ1-1; TRBD1 is a possible D gene (5 bases). Trimming removed 6 bases from V and 3 bases from J, with 23 bases in between. The CDR3 extends over 17 amino acids. Per germline, CDR1 SGHVS and CDR2 FNYEAQ. Here the CDR3 DNA reads TGTGCCAGCAGTCCTCAAGCCGCGGGGGGGTTGGACACTGAAGCTTTCTTT. Translating gives CASSPQAAGGLDTEAFF.

The chain recombines TRBV7-2 with TRBJ2-2, with a possible D match to TRBD1 (6 bases). V gave up 5 bases and J gave up 3 bases, with 16 bases separating them. CDR3 length: 16 amino acids. Germline V gene data show CDR1 as SGHTA and CDR2 as FQGNSA. CDR3 loop: CASSPNRVGYTGELFF. The CDR3 DNA is TGTGCCAGCAGCCCAAACAGGGTAGGGTACACCGGGGAGCTGTTTTTT.

The chain combines TRBV4-3 with TRBJ1-4; 10 positions match TRBD1. CDR3 length equals 20 residues. Trimming cost V 4 bases and J 0 bases; bases outside gene matches: 14. CDR1 LGHNA and CDR2 YSLEER come from the germline V gene. The CDR3 DNA reads as TGCGCCAGCAGCCTCTTCCAGAGTGGACAGGGGGGGGCAACTAATGAAAAACTGTTTTTT. Encoded protein: CASSLFQSGQGGATNEKLFF.

This clone was detected a few times. The chain combines TRBV7-2 with TRBJ1-2; 7 bases fit TRBD1. CDR1 is SGHTA and CDR2 is FQGNSA in the germline V gene. There are 15 residues in the CDR3. V gave up 5 bases and J gave up 1 base; unmatched junction bases: 7. Here the CDR3 DNA reads TGTGCCAGCAGCAGGGACAGTCACCGTAACTATGGCTACACCTTC. This codes for CASSRDSHRNYGYTF.

This chain connects TRBV7-2 to TRBJ2-3; 8 bases match TRBD2. V gave up 3 bases and J gave up 6 bases; unmatched junction bases: 5. CDR3 length equals 14 residues. CDR1 is SGHTA, CDR2 FQGNSA, per germline. CDR3 amino acids: CASSLSGGGDTQYF. CDR3 coding DNA: TGTGCCAGCAGCTTGAGCGGGGGAGGTGATACGCAGTATTTT.